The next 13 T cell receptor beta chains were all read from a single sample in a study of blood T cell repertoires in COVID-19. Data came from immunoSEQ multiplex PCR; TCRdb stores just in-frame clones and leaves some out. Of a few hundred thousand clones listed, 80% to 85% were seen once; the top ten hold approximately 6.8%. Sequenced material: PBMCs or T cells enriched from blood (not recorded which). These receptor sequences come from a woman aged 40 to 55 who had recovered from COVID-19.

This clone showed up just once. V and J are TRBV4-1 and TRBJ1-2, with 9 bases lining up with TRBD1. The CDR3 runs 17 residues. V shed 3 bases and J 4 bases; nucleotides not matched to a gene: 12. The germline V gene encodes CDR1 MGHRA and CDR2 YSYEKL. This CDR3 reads CASSHFLTGGMVYGYTF. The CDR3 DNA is TGCGCCAGCAGCCACTTCCTCACAGGGGGCATGGTCTATGGCTACACCTTC.

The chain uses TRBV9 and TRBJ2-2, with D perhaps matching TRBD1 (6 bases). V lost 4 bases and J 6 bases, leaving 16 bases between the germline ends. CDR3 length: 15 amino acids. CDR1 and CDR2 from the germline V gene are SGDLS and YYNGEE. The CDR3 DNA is TGTGCCAGCAGCATTTACAGGGCTGGGGCCGGGGAGCTGTTTTTT. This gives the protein CASSIYRAGAGELFF.

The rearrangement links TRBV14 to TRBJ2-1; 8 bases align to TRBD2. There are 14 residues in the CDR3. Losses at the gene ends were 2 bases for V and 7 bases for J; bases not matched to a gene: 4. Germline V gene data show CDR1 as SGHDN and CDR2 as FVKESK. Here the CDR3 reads CASSQTGRGNEQFF. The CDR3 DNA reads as TGTGCCAGCAGCCAAACCGGGAGGGGGAATGAGCAGTTCTTC. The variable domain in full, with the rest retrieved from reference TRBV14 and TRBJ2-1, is EAGVTQFPSHSVIEKGQTVTLRCDPISGHDNLYWYRRVMGKEIKFLLHFVKESKQDESGMPNNRFLAERTGGTYSTLKVQPAELEDSGVYFCASSQTGRGNEQFFGPGTRLTVL.

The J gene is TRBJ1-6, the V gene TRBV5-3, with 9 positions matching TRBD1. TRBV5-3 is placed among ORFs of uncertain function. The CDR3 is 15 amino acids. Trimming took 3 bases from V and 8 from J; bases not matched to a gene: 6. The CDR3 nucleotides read TGTGCCAGAAGCTGGTTGACAGGGGGAGATTCACCCCTCCACTTT. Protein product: CARSWLTGGDSPLHF.

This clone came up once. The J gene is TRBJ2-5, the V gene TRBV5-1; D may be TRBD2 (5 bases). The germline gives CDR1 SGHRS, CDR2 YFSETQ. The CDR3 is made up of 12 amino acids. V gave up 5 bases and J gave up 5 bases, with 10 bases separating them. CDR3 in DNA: TGCGCCAGCAGGGGTGGCGGGGAGACCCAGTACTTC. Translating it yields CASRGGGETQYF.

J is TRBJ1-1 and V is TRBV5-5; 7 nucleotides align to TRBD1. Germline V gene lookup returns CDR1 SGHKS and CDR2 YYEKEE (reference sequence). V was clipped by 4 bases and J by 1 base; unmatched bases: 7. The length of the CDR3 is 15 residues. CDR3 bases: TGTGCCAGCAGCGTCGGGACAGACCAGAACACTGAAGCTTTCTTT. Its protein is CASSVGTDQNTEAFF.

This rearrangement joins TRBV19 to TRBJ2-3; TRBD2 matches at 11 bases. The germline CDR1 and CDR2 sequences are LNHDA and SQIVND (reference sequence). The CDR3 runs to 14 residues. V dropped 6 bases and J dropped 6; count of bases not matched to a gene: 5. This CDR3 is CASRTSGSVDTQYF. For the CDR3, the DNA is TGTGCCAGTAGAACTAGCGGGAGTGTGGATACGCAGTATTTT.

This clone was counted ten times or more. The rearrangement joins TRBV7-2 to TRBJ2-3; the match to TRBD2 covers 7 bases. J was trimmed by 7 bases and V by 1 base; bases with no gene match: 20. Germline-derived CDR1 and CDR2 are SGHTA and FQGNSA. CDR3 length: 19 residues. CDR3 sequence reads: CASSLVTTGPSGRGYTQYF. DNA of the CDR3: TGTGCCAGCAGCTTAGTAACCACTGGGCCTAGCGGACGCGGTTATACGCAGTATTTT.

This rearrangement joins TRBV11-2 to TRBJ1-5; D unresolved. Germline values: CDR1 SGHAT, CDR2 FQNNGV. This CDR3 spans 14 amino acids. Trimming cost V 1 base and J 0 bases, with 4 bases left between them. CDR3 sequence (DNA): TGTGCCAGCAGCTTAGGTCTTAGCAATCAGCCCCAGCATTTT. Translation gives CASSLGLSNQPQHF.

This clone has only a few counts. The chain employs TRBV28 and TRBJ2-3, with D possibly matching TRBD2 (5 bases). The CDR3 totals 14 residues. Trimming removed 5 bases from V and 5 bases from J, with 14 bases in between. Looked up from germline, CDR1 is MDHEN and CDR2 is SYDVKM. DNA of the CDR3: TGTGCCAGCAGTCCCGCCCGGGGATTAGATACGCAGTATTTT. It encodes CASSPARGLDTQYF.

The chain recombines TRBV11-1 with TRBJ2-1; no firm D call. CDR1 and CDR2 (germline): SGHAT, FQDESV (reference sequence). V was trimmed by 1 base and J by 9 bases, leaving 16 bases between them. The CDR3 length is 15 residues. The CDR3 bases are TGTGCCAGCAGCTTAGTTGAGCGTCCGGTGGGTGAGCAGTTCTTC. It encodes CASSLVERPVGEQFF.

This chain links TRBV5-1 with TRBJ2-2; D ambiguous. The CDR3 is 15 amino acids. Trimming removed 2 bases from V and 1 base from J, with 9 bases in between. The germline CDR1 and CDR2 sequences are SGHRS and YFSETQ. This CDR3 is CASSFVSVNTGELFF. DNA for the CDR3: TGCGCCAGCAGCTTTGTTTCGGTGAACACCGGGGAGCTGTTTTTT.

CDR3 sequence (DNA): TGTGCCAGCAGCTTAGACCCCCTAGCGGGAGGAAGAGAGCAGTACTTC. It is translated as CASSLDPLAGGREQYF. The rearrangement uses TRBV11-2 and TRBJ2-7, with 11 bases that match TRBD2. The CDR3 totals 16 residues. The V gene end was trimmed by 0 bases and the J gene end by 7 bases; junction bases not matched to a gene: 8. The germline gives CDR1 SGHAT, CDR2 FQNNGV. The full variable domain, in which reference TRBV11-2 and TRBJ2-7 provide the parts outside the CDR3, is EAGVAQSPRYKIIEKRQSVAFWCNPISGHATLYWYQQILGQGPKLLIQFQNNGVVDDSQLPKDRFSAERLKGVDSTLKIQPAKLEDSAVYLCASSLDPLAGGREQYFGPGTRLTVT.